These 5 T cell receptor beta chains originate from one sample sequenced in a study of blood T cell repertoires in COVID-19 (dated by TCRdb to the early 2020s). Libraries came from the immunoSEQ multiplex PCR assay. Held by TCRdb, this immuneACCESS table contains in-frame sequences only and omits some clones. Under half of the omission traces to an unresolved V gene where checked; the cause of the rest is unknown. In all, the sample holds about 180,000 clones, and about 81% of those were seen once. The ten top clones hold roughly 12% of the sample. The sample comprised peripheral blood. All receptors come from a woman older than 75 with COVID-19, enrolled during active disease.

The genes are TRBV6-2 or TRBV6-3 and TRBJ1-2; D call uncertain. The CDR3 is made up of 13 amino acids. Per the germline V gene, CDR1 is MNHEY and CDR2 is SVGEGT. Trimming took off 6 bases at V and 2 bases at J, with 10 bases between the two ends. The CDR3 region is CASSSTYNYGYTF. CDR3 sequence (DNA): TGTGCCAGCAGCTCGACATACAACTATGGCTACACCTTC.

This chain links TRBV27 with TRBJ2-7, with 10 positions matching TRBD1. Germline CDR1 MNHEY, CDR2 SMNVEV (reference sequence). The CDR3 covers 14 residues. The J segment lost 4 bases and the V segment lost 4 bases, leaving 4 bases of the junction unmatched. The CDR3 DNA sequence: TGTGCCAGCAGTTCCAGGACAGGGGGGTACGAGCAGTACTTC. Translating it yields CASSSRTGGYEQYF.

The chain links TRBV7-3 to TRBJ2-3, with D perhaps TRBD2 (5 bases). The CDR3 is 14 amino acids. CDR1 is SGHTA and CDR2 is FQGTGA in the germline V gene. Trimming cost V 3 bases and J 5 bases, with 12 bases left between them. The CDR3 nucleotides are TGTGCCAGCAGCTTCGGAAGCGGTCGAGATACGCAGTATTTT. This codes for CASSFGSGRDTQYF. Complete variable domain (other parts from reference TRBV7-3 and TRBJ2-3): GAGVSQTPSNKVTEKGKYVELRCDPISGHTALYWYRQSLGQGPEFLIYFQGTGAADDSGLPNDRFFAVRPEGSVSTLKIQRTERGDSAVYLCASSFGSGRDTQYFGPGTRLTVL.

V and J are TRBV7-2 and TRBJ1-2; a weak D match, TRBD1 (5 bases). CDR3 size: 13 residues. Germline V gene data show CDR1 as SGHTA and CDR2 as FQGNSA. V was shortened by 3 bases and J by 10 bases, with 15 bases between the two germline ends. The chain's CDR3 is CASSLGQGSFYTF. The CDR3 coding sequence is TGTGCCAGCAGCTTGGGCCAGGGAAGTTTCTACACCTTC.

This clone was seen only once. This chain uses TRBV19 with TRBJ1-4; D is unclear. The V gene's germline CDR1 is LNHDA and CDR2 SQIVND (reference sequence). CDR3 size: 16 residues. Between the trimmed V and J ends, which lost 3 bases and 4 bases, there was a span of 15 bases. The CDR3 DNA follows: TGTGCCAGTAGTATCGAATCGGGAGTCGGTAATGAAAAACTGTTTTTT. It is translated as CASSIESGVGNEKLFF. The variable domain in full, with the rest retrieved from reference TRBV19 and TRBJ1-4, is DGGITQSPKYLFRKEGQNVTLSCEQNLNHDAMYWYRQDPGQGLRLIYYSQIVNDFQKGDIAEGYSVSREKKESFPLTVTSAQKNPTAFYLCASSIESGVGNEKLFFGSGTQLSVL.